These 30 T cell receptor beta chains were sequenced from one sample in a study of shared clonotypes between healthy human individuals. Profiling relied on immunoSEQ multiplex PCR, and the TCRdb table lists in-frame clones only, not all of them. The sample contains under 2.5 million clones, around 90% of which appear only once. Sequenced: naive CD4+ T cells from PBMCs. Specified subset: CD45RA+ positively selected. The receptors were sampled from a man aged 18-30 years in good health. Some clones in this sample may be carry-over from other donors' samples.

This chain joins TRBV29-1 and TRBJ2-3, with 7 bases fitting TRBD2. The CDR3 has 13 residues. CDR1 and CDR2 (germline): SQVTM, ANQGSEA. Germline trimming cut 4 bases from V and 4 bases from J; bases unmatched to any gene: 5. The CDR3 coding sequence is TGCAGCGTTGCGTCGGGAGGCGCAGATACGCAGTATTTT. Translating it yields CSVASGGADTQYF.

A remark on this clone: The same CDR3 arises from other DNA sequences in this sample as well. The V and J genes are TRBV5-1 and TRBJ1-6; 9 bases match TRBD1. V lost 4 bases, J lost 5 bases, and 4 bases stayed unmatched. The CDR3 totals 15 residues. Germline-derived CDR1 and CDR2 are SGHRS and YFSETQ. The CDR3 loop reads CASSPGDRDNSPLHF. Written as DNA, the CDR3 is TGCGCCAGCAGCCCCGGGGACAGGGATAATTCACCCCTCCACTTT. The full variable domain, in which reference TRBV5-1 and TRBJ1-6 provide the parts outside the CDR3, is KAGVTQTPRYLIKTRGQQVTLSCSPISGHRSVSWYQQTPGQGLQFLFEYFSETQRNKGNFPGRFSGRQFSNSRSEMNVSTLELGDSALYLCASSPGDRDNSPLHFGNGTRLTVT.

This sequence joins TRBV11-2 and TRBJ2-5; 11 nucleotides align to TRBD2. This CDR3 spans 16 amino acids. V lost 6 bases, J lost 7 bases, and 13 bases stayed unmatched. From germline, CDR1 is SGHAT and CDR2 FQNNGV. CDR3 nucleotides: TGTGCCAGCAGGCAGACTAGCGGGGTCGGGATAGGGACCCAGTACTTC. Encoded protein: CASRQTSGVGIGTQYF.

The rearrangement joins TRBV5-4 to TRBJ2-3; TRBD1 aligns across 8 bases. The germline gives CDR1 SGHNT, CDR2 YYREEE (reference sequence). The V segment lost 2 bases and the J segment 4 bases; nucleotides outside the gene matches: 0. The CDR3 runs to 13 residues. CDR3 DNA: TGTGCCAGCAGCTTACAGGGGGCAGATACGCAGTATTTT. The encoded protein is CASSLQGADTQYF.

The chain employs TRBV4-3 and TRBJ2-2, with D perhaps matching TRBD2 (5 bases). The CDR3 sequence is 16 residues long. Trimming took 0 bases from V and 1 from J, leaving 9 bases between them. Per the germline V gene, CDR1 is LGHNA and CDR2 is YSLEER. Written as DNA, the CDR3 is TGCGCCAGCAGCCAAGAGCCTAGCCGGAACACCGGGGAGCTGTTTTTT. Residues: CASSQEPSRNTGELFF.

The table lists this clone with a count of one. The chain uses TRBV5-1 and TRBJ2-1; no firm D call. Trimming pared 5 bases from V and 0 bases from J, leaving 15 bases between. The CDR3 is 16 residues long. The germline gives CDR1 SGHRS, CDR2 YFSETQ. DNA for the CDR3: TGCGCCAGCAGACAGAGCCCAACGAGCTCCTACAATGAGCAGTTCTTC. It is translated as CASRQSPTSSYNEQFF. The entire variable domain, with the rest obtained from reference TRBV5-1 and TRBJ2-1, is as follows: KAGVTQTPRYLIKTRGQQVTLSCSPISGHRSVSWYQQTPGQGLQFLFEYFSETQRNKGNFPGRFSGRQFSNSRSEMNVSTLELGDSALYLCASRQSPTSSYNEQFFGPGTRLTVL.

About this clone itself: At the DNA level, this CDR3 is encoded by other sequences in the same sample as well. V is TRBV11-3 and J is TRBJ2-2, with 13 nucleotides matching TRBD2. Germline CDR1 and CDR2: SGHNT and YENEEA. CDR3 length: 16 amino acids. The V gene end was trimmed by 5 bases and the J gene end by 5 bases; junction bases not matched to a gene: 5. CDR3 sequence: CASSTRLAGGTGELFF. The CDR3 DNA reads TGTGCCAGCAGCACCAGACTAGCGGGAGGTACCGGGGAGCTGTTTTTT.

With respect to this clone: This sample also contains other DNA sequences that code for the same CDR3. V is TRBV28 and J is TRBJ1-3; no clear D. Germline CDR1 MDHEN, CDR2 SYDVKM. Trimming removed 3 bases at V and 2 bases at J, with 11 bases between. The CDR3 extends over 15 amino acids. The CDR3 bases are TGTGCCAGCAGTTTCGGCCGGGCGGCTGGAAACACCATATATTTT. This codes for CASSFGRAAGNTIYF.

The chain links TRBV7-9 to TRBJ2-1; the match to TRBD2 covers 9 bases. CDR3 length equals 17 residues. Unmatched junction bases numbered 11, after V lost 1 base and J lost 7 bases. Germline values: CDR1 SEHNR, CDR2 FQNEAQ (reference sequence). The CDR3 here is CASSLGYLAGVGNEQFF. CDR3 nucleotide sequence: TGTGCCAGCAGCTTAGGATATTTAGCGGGAGTGGGGAATGAGCAGTTCTTC.

The V gene is TRBV5-4, the J gene TRBJ1-1, with D unclear. V was pared by 0 bases and J by 1 base, with 7 bases between. The CDR3 is made up of 14 amino acids. Germline lookup yields CDR1 SGHNT and CDR2 YYREEE (reference sequence). Here the CDR3 reads CASSLAARNTEAFF. DNA for the CDR3: TGTGCCAGCAGCTTGGCCGCCAGGAACACTGAAGCTTTCTTT. The entire variable domain, with the rest obtained from reference TRBV5-4 and TRBJ1-1, is as follows: ETGVTQSPTHLIKTRGQQVTLRCSSQSGHNTVSWYQQALGQGPQFIFQYYREEENGRGNFPPRFSGLQFPNYSSELNVNALELDDSALYLCASSLAARNTEAFFGQGTRLTVV.

The chain has TRBV5-4 and TRBJ2-1; no definite D call. The CDR3 totals 15 residues. Germline CDR1 is SGHNT and CDR2 is YYREEE (reference sequence). With 4 bases removed from V and 0 bases from J, the gap between germline ends came to 11 bases. The CDR3 bases are TGTGCCAGCAGCGACCCACGAAGCTCCTACAATGAGCAGTTCTTC. It translates to CASSDPRSSYNEQFF.

The chain has TRBV11-1 and TRBJ2-5; unclear D gene. The CDR3 length is 12 residues. Germline V gene sequence: CDR1 SGHAT, CDR2 FQDESV (reference sequence). The ends were cut back, 2 bases at V and 4 bases at J, with 5 bases in the middle. CDR3 DNA sequence: TGTGCCAGCAGCTTAATAGTAGAGACCCAGTACTTC. It encodes CASSLIVETQYF.

Concerning this clone itself: The same CDR3 can be traced to other DNA sequences in this sample. The rearrangement links TRBV28 to TRBJ2-2; perhaps TRBD1 as D (5 bases). V lost 6 bases, J lost 5 bases, and 16 bases lay in between. The CDR3 runs to 15 residues. Germline V lookup: CDR1 MDHEN, CDR2 SYDVKM. In DNA, the CDR3 is TGTGCCAGCAGCCTCTCAGGGTTAGGGACCGGGGAGCTGTTTTTT. This sequence encodes CASSLSGLGTGELFF.

This clone was found a few times. V and J are TRBV30 and TRBJ1-5, with D possibly being TRBD1 (6 bases). Germline V gives CDR1 GTSNPN, CDR2 SVGIG (reference sequence). The CDR3 is 14 amino acids. Trimming removed 3 bases from V and 4 bases from J, with 13 bases in between. The CDR3 reads CAWSGQTLNQPQHF. CDR3 sequence (DNA): TGTGCCTGGAGCGGACAGACACTTAATCAGCCCCAGCATTTT.

This clone was counted once. The V and J genes are TRBV28 and TRBJ1-4; 10 bases agree with TRBD1. The CDR3 contains 16 residues. J gave up 8 bases and V 4 bases, and 10 bases lay outside the gene matches. CDR1 and CDR2 from the germline V gene are MDHEN and SYDVKM. CDR3 protein: CASSSPGQGIPEKLFF. The CDR3 DNA follows: TGTGCCAGCAGTTCCCCGGGACAGGGGATCCCCGAAAAACTGTTTTTT.

The V call is TRBV7-2, the J call TRBJ1-6, with 7 bases fitting TRBD1. Per the germline V gene, CDR1 is SGHTA and CDR2 is FQGNSA. The V gene end was trimmed by 5 bases and the J gene end by 6 bases; junction bases not matched to a gene: 4. This CDR3 region has 14 residues. The CDR3 DNA reads as TGTGCCAGCAGCCCGGGACAGATTAATTCACCCCTCCACTTT. This sequence encodes CASSPGQINSPLHF.

J is TRBJ2-1 and V is TRBV5-1, with 10 bases that match TRBD1. CDR3 length equals 16 residues. Unmatched junction bases numbered 6, after V lost 6 bases and J lost 0 bases. The germline CDR1 and CDR2 sequences are SGHRS and YFSETQ. The CDR3: CASKGQGVTSYNEQFF. CDR3 coding DNA: TGCGCCAGCAAAGGACAGGGGGTGACCTCCTACAATGAGCAGTTCTTC.

The gene calls are TRBV7-9 and TRBJ2-2; 10 bases fit TRBD2. The CDR3 runs to 15 residues. Germline values: CDR1 SEHNR, CDR2 FQNEAQ (reference sequence). V lost 2 bases to trimming and J lost 8 bases; unmatched junction nucleotides: 5. CDR3 region: CASSLRLAGDGELFF. The CDR3 nucleotides are TGTGCCAGCAGCTTAAGGCTAGCGGGAGATGGGGAGCTGTTTTTT.

The rearrangement links TRBV18 to TRBJ2-1; 9 bases are a match to TRBD2. V shed 1 base and J 0 bases; nucleotides not matched to a gene: 1. Per the germline V gene, CDR1 is KGHSH and CDR2 is LQKENI. The CDR3 is 16 amino acids. CDR3 in amino acids: CASSPRGRASYNEQFF. DNA for the CDR3: TGTGCCAGCTCACCACGCGGGAGGGCCTCCTACAATGAGCAGTTCTTC.

The V and J genes are TRBV20-1 and TRBJ2-7; D is perhaps TRBD1 (5 bases). Per germline, CDR1 DFQATT and CDR2 SNEGSKA (reference sequence). There are 11 residues in the CDR3. The V end lost 8 bases, the J end lost 2 bases, and 10 bases lay between the germline ends. Written as DNA, the CDR3 is TGCAGTTGGGGCAGCCCCTACGAGCAGTACTTC. Translated: CSWGSPYEQYF.

CDR3 DNA: TGTGCCAGCAGCTTAGGAGTTAGGGGGGCGACCACCGAGACAGATACGCAGTATTTT. Protein sequence: CASSLGVRGATTETDTQYF. This chain connects TRBV11-3 to TRBJ2-3; the D call may be TRBD1 or TRBD2 (6 bases each). The CDR3 covers 19 residues. Between the trimmed V and J ends, which lost 1 base and 3 bases, there was a span of 23 bases. CDR1 is SGHNT, CDR2 YENEEA, per germline.

The V gene is TRBV23-1, the J gene TRBJ2-7, with 7 bases lining up with TRBD1. TRBV23-1 is an open reading frame, and its role is uncertain. V dropped 1 base and J dropped 1; count of bases not matched to a gene: 7. The CDR3 totals 16 residues. CDR3 sequence: CASSQFRGIGSYEQYF. In nucleotides, the CDR3 is TGCGCCAGCAGTCAATTCAGGGGGATCGGTTCCTACGAGCAGTACTTC.

The chain carries TRBV10-3 and TRBJ1-2; 8 bases are a match to TRBD1. The CDR3 contains 17 residues. The germline V gene encodes CDR1 ENHRY and CDR2 SYGVKD. Losses at the gene ends were 4 bases for V and 2 bases for J; bases not matched to a gene: 12. CDR3 region: CAISAPTRGLNNYGYTF. The CDR3 nucleotides read TGTGCCATCAGTGCTCCCACCAGGGGGCTGAACAACTATGGCTACACCTTC.

The chain uses TRBV11-3 and TRBJ2-7; D is perhaps TRBD1 (6 bases). The V and J ends lost 5 bases and 2 bases respectively, with 22 bases between them. Germline-derived CDR1 and CDR2 are SGHNT and YENEEA. The CDR3 has 17 amino acids. In nucleotides, the CDR3 is TGTGCCAGCAGCCTAAGGGCAACAGGGCTCCGACCCTACGAGCAGTACTTC. Amino acid sequence: CASSLRATGLRPYEQYF. The full variable domain, completed using reference TRBV11-3 and TRBJ2-7, is EAGVVQSPRYKIIEKKQPVAFWCNPISGHNTLYWYLQNLGQGPELLIRYENEEAVDDSQLPKDRFSAERLKGVDSTLKIQPAELGDSAVYLCASSLRATGLRPYEQYFGPGTRLTVT.

The V call is TRBV5-1, the J call TRBJ1-2; 7 nucleotides align to TRBD1. V was pared by 5 bases and J by 0 bases, with 7 bases of the junction left unmatched. CDR3 size: 15 residues. The V gene's germline CDR1 is SGHRS and CDR2 YFSETQ. CDR3 sequence: CASSSRDSTNYGYTF. Here the CDR3 DNA reads TGCGCCAGCAGTTCCCGGGACAGCACTAACTATGGCTACACCTTC.

The gene calls are TRBV27 and TRBJ2-6; the match to TRBD1 covers 8 bases. Trimming cost V 2 bases and J 2 bases; bases outside gene matches: 5. The CDR3 length is 17 residues. From germline, CDR1 is MNHEY and CDR2 SMNVEV (reference sequence). The CDR3 region has the DNA TGTGCCAGCAGTTTACAGGGGGCGAACCCTGGGGCCAACGTCCTGACTTTC. Protein product: CASSLQGANPGANVLTF.

The chain joins TRBV7-8 to TRBJ2-1, with no clear D. The V gene's germline CDR1 is SGHVS and CDR2 FQNEAQ. V lost 0 bases and J lost 2, with 8 bases in between. This CDR3 spans 15 amino acids. CDR3 loop: CASSLAGIPYNEQFF. The DNA for the CDR3 is TGTGCCAGCAGCTTAGCGGGAATCCCCTACAATGAGCAGTTCTTC.

The genes are TRBV19 and TRBJ1-2; D gene unclear. The germline V gene has CDR1 LNHDA and CDR2 SQIVND (reference sequence). Trimming took 2 bases from V and 7 from J, leaving 11 bases between them. The CDR3 covers 13 residues. Written as DNA, the CDR3 is TGTGCCAGTAGTATATCCCCGACGCTTGGCTACACCTTC. It specifies CASSISPTLGYTF.

This clone was observed a single time. The J gene is TRBJ2-2, the V gene TRBV7-3, with D unresolved. The V end was cut by 5 bases, the J end by 0 bases, with 13 bases between. CDR1 and CDR2 from the germline V gene are SGHTA and FQGTGA. This CDR3 has 16 amino acids. The CDR3 DNA reads as TGTGCCAGCAGCGTTGTGGGCACCACGAACACCGGGGAGCTGTTTTTT. This sequence encodes CASSVVGTTNTGELFF.

V is TRBV28 and J is TRBJ2-7, with TRBD2 matching over 7 bases. The junction had 7 bases not matched to a gene; V was cut back by 2 bases and J by 6 bases. Germline CDR1 MDHEN, CDR2 SYDVKM. The length of the CDR3 is 14 residues. CDR3 sequence: CASSLRREGGEQYF. CDR3 sequence (DNA): TGTGCCAGCAGTTTACGCAGGGAGGGAGGCGAGCAGTACTTC.